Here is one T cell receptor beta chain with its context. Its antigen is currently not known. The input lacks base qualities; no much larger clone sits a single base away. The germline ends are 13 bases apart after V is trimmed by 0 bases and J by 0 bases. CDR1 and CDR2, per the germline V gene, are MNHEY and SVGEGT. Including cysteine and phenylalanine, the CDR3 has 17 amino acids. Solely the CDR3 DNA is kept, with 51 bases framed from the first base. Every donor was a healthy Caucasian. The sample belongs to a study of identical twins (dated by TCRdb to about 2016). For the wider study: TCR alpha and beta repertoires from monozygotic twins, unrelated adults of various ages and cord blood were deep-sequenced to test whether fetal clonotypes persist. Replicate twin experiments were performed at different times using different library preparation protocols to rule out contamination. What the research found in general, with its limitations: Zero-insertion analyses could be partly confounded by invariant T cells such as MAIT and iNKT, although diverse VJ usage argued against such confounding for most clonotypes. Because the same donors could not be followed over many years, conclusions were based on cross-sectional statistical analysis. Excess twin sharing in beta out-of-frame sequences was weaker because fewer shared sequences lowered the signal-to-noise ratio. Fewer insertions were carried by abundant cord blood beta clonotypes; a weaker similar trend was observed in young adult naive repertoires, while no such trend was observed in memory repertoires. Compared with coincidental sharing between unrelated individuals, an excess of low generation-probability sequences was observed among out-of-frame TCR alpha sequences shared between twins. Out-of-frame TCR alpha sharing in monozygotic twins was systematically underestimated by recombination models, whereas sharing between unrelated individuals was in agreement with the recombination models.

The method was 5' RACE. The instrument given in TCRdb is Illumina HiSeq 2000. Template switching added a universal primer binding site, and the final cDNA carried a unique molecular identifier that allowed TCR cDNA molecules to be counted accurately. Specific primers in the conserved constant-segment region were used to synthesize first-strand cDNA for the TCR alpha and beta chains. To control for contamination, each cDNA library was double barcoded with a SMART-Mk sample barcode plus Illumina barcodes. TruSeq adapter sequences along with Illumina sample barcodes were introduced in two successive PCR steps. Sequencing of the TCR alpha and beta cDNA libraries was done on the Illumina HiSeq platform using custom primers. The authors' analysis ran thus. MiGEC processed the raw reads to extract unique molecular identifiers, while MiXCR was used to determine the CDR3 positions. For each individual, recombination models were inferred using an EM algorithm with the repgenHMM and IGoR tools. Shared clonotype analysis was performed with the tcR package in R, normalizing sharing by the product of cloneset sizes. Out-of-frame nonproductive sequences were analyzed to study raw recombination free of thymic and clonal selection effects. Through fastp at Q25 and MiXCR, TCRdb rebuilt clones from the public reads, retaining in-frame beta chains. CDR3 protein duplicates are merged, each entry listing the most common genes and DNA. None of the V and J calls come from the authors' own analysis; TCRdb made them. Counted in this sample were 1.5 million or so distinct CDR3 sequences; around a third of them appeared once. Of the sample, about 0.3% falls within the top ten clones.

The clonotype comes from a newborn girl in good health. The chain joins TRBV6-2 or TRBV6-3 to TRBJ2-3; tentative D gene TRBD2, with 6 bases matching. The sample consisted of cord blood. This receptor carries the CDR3 CASSYSSAGPSTDTQYF. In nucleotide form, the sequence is TGTGCCAGCAGTTACTCGAGCGCGGGGCCTAGCACAGATACGCAGTATTTT.